These T cell receptor beta chains were read from a single sample in a study of T cells in Graves' hyperthyroidism and ophthalmopathy. TCRdb recomputed calls from the multiplex PCR reads with MiXCR, one row per CDR3 protein. Of 650,000 to 800,000 distinct CDR3 sequences listed, 45% are singletons. Sequencing used peripheral blood or thyroid tissue (not recorded which). The origin of the receptors is an adult man with Graves' disease, either hyperthyroidism or ophthalmopathy (not recorded which). Each CDR3 is given with its conserved first and last residue. Fields, in order: V gene, D gene, J gene, clone size, CDR3 protein, CDR3 DNA. The D gene is left open where the match is weak. The size of a clone is reported for some rows only, either as once, few or many, or as a class for expanded clones.

TRBV15,TRBD1,TRBJ1-1,many,CATSTEGTGGVLGRDTEAFF,TGTGCCACCAGCACGGAAGGGACAGGCGGCGTGTTGGGTCGGGACACTGAAGCTTTCTTT
TRBV7-8,-,TRBJ1-2,-,CASSAPGAGYGYTF,TGTGCCAGCAGCGCCCCCGGGGCGGGCTATGGCTACACCTTC
TRBV12-3/TRBV12-4,TRBD1,TRBJ1-5,-,CASSTGATRAQHF,TGTGCCAGCAGTACAGGGGCGACTAGGGCCCAGCATTTT
TRBV12-3/TRBV12-4,-,TRBJ2-5,few,CASSFQQGQETQYF,TGTGCCAGCAGTTTCCAGCAGGGCCAAGAGACCCAGTACTTC
TRBV29-1,-,TRBJ2-7,-,CSVEDRGLAQYF,TGCAGCGTTGAAGACCGCGGGTTGGCCCAGTACTTC
TRBV29-1,TRBD1,TRBJ1-5,-,CSGEQGYNQPQHF,TGCAGCGGCGAACAGGGGTACAATCAGCCCCAGCATTTT
TRBV7-8,-,TRBJ1-6,many,CASSLKGRSPLHF,TGTGCCAGCAGCTTGAAGGGACGGTCACCCCTCCACTTT
TRBV10-3,-,TRBJ1-1,many,CAISEVGNTEAFF,TGTGCCATCAGTGAGGTAGGGAACACTGAAGCTTTCTTT
TRBV7-3,-,TRBJ2-5,-,CASSQGIETQYF,TGTGCCAGCAGCCAGGGTATAGAGACCCAGTACTTC
TRBV9,TRBD1,TRBJ1-2,many,CASSARDRGGYTF,TGTGCCAGCAGCGCAAGGGACAGGGGTGGCTACACCTTC
TRBV15,-,TRBJ1-5,-,CATSRDYAGVNQPQHF,TGTGCCACCAGCAGAGATTACGCAGGGGTCAATCAGCCCCAGCATTTT
TRBV10-3,-,TRBJ2-6,many,CAIRGDTIHSGANVLTF,TGTGCCATCAGAGGGGACACTATTCACTCTGGGGCCAACGTCCTGACTTTC
TRBV20-1,-,TRBJ2-5,few,CSARAARASIKETQYF,TGCAGTGCTAGAGCGGCGCGGGCGTCAATAAAAGAGACCCAGTACTTC
TRBV29-1,-,TRBJ1-6,once,CASREDNSPLHF,TGTGCCAGCCGGGAGGATAATTCACCCCTCCACTTT
TRBV29-1,-,TRBJ1-6,-,CSVGRINSPLHF,TGCAGCGTGGGACGGATCAATTCACCCCTCCACTTT
TRBV13,-,TRBJ1-6,many,CASSLPMSPLHF,TGTGCCAGCAGCTTGCCTATGTCACCCCTCCACTTT
TRBV2,-,TRBJ2-7,-,CASTADRGYGSEQYF,TGTGCCAGCACCGCCGATCGGGGGTACGGGAGCGAGCAGTACTTC
TRBV7-9,-,TRBJ2-5,many,CASSQGPGGETQYF,TGTGCCAGCAGCCAAGGGCCAGGTGGGGAGACCCAGTACTTC
TRBV19,-,TRBJ2-2,-,CASNIGQNTGELFF,TGTGCCAGTAACATAGGGCAGAACACCGGGGAGCTGTTTTTT
TRBV5-8,TRBD1,TRBJ1-5,few,CASKPGQGRDSNQPQHF,TGTGCCTCAAAGCCGGGACAGGGGAGGGATAGCAATCAGCCCCAGCATTTT
TRBV29-1,-,TRBJ2-7,many,CSVVQGNSYEQYF,TGCAGCGTCGTACAAGGCAACTCCTACGAGCAGTACTTC
TRBV4-1,TRBD1,TRBJ1-6,many,CASSFGQGVNSPLHF,TGCGCCAGCAGCTTCGGACAGGGCGTCAATTCACCCCTCCACTTT
TRBV2,TRBD2,TRBJ2-5,-,CVSSLQTSFLRETQYF,TGTGTCAGCAGTCTTCAGACTAGCTTCCTCCGGGAGACCCAGTACTTC
TRBV6-1,-,TRBJ1-5,many,CASSEAQWVNQPQHF,TGTGCCAGCAGTGAAGCGCAGTGGGTAAATCAGCCCCAGCATTTT
TRBV20-1,TRBD1,TRBJ2-7,-,CSAWRGTVSSYEQYF,TGCAGTGCTTGGCGAGGGACAGTTTCTTCCTACGAGCAGTACTTC
TRBV25-1,-,TRBJ1-3,-,CASGKGSGNTIYF,TGTGCCAGCGGAAAAGGGTCTGGAAACACCATATATTTT
TRBV29-1,-,TRBJ1-1,-,CSVEGSGEAFF,TGCAGCGTTGAGGGCAGCGGTGAAGCTTTCTTT
TRBV5-6,-,TRBJ2-6,few,CASSLRAGWWGSGANVLTF,TGTGCCAGCAGCTTGAGGGCAGGGTGGTGGGGATCTGGGGCCAACGTCCTGACTTTC
TRBV7-9,-,TRBJ1-5,few,CASRLQGSNQPQHF,TGTGCCAGCAGGCTTCAGGGGTCGAATCAGCCCCAGCATTTT
TRBV20-1,-,TRBJ1-4,-,CSARSGSNEKLFF,TGCAGTGCTAGGTCGGGATCGAATGAAAAACTGTTTTTT
TRBV19,-,TRBJ2-7,-,CASSMWEDSYEQYF,TGTGCCAGTAGTATGTGGGAGGACTCCTACGAGCAGTACTTC
TRBV7-7,-,TRBJ2-5,few,CASSVASDQETQYF,TGTGCTAGCAGCGTAGCTAGCGACCAAGAGACCCAGTACTTC
TRBV7-9,-,TRBJ2-7,few,CASSSKDGPGPYEQYF,TGTGCCAGCAGCTCGAAGGACGGACCGGGCCCCTACGAGCAGTACTTC
TRBV11-2,TRBD1,TRBJ1-1,-,CASSVGRGRRTEAFF,TGTGCCAGCAGCGTAGGGAGGGGGCGCCGAACTGAAGCTTTCTTT
TRBV29-1,TRBD2,TRBJ2-7,once,CSGQLAGGGEQYF,TGCAGCGGCCAACTAGCGGGAGGGGGCGAGCAGTACTTC
TRBV11-1,-,TRBJ1-1,-,CASSLSPFTEAFF,TGTGCCAGCAGCTTGAGTCCGTTCACTGAAGCTTTCTTT
TRBV7-8,-,TRBJ1-4,many,CASSPDHSAEKLFF,TGTGCCAGCAGCCCCGACCATTCTGCCGAAAAACTGTTTTTT
TRBV6-5,-,TRBJ1-4,-,CASSPPGGLGEKLFF,TGTGCCAGCAGCCCGCCGGGGGGCCTTGGAGAAAAACTGTTTTTT
TRBV7-9,TRBD1,TRBJ1-5,-,CASSIGTGTGGPNQPQHF,TGTGCCAGCAGCATAGGTACCGGGACAGGAGGGCCCAATCAGCCCCAGCATTTT
TRBV15,-,TRBJ1-2,many,CATSRDFTDGYTF,TGTGCCACCAGCAGAGATTTCACAGATGGCTACACCTTC
TRBV7-9,-,TRBJ1-5,-,CASSPLGADGPQHF,TGTGCCAGCAGCCCACTCGGGGCCGACGGGCCCCAGCATTTT